This T cell receptor beta chain stems from a study of blood T cell repertoires in COVID-19. On the study more broadly: Samples came from the United States, Italy and Spain, spanning acute and convalescent COVID-19. T cells, B-cell-depleted T cells, or PBMCs provided the cDNA or gDNA that served as material.

V lost 2 bases and J lost 6, with 14 bases in between. This CDR3 has 15 amino acids. The V gene's germline CDR1 is MNHNS and CDR2 SASEGT. As originally analysed: For nucleated cells, counts were estimated from reference gene primer amplification. TCRdb keeps only in-frame clones here, not all; method: immunoSEQ multiplex PCR. D and trimming come from the DNA, and the V and J calls and clone size come from that table. The table has 160,000 or so clones, 65% to 85% seen once. This chain links TRBV6-1 with TRBJ2-1; maybe TRBD2 (5 bases). The clonotype was recovered from a woman of 80 years or more with acute or convalescent COVID-19. Sequences were obtained from peripheral blood. CDR3 region: CASSERGLAGNEQFF. DNA of the CDR3: TGTGCCAGCAGTGAACGAGGGCTAGCCGGCAATGAGCAGTTCTTC.